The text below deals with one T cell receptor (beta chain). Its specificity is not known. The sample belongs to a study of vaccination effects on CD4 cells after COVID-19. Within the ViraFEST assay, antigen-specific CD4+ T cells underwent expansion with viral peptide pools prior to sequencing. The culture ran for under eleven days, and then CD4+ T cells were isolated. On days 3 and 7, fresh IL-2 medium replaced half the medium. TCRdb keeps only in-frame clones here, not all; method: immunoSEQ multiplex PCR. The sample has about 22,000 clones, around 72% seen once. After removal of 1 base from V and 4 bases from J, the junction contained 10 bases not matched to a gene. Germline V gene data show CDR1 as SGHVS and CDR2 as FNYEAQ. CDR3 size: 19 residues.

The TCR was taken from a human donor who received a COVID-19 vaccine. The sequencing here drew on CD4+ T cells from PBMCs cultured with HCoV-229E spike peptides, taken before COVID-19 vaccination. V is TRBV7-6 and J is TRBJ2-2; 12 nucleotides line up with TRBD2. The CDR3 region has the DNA TGTGCCAGCAGCTTAGTAGGAACTAGCGGGGGGCTCCTCACCGGGGAGCTGTTTTTT. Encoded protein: CASSLVGTSGGLLTGELFF. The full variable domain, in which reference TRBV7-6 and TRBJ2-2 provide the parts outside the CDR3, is GAGVSQSPRYKVTKRGQDVALRCDPISGHVSLYWYRQALGQGPEFLTYFNYEAQQDKSGLPNDRFSAERPEGSISTLTIQRTEQRDSAMYRCASSLVGTSGGLLTGELFFGEGSRLTVL.